This T cell receptor (beta chain) appears in the sequencing data of a study of cytomegalovirus exposure and HLA in healthy donors. The donors were part of the roughly 130-subject validation cohort, which stood apart from the roughly 700-subject first cohort. In germline, CDR1 is SEHNR, CDR2 FQNEAQ (reference sequence). The CDR3 spans 14 residues. Trimming stripped 5 bases from V and 2 bases from J, with 13 bases between. Generated by immunoSEQ multiplex PCR, the TCRdb table keeps only in-frame clones and is missing some. The sample has 100,000 to 150,000 clones; approximately 92% are singletons. Specimen: PBMCs. The chain joins TRBV7-9 to TRBJ2-7, with a tentative D call TRBD2 (5 bases). The sequence was collected from a woman between 18 and 29 years old in good health and CMV-seronegative. The CDR3 DNA follows: TGTGCCAGCAGCCCACTCCCCGGGACCTACGAGCAGTACTTC. Its translation is CASSPLPGTYEQYF. Using reference TRBV7-9 and TRBJ2-7 for the parts outside the CDR3, the full variable domain is DTGVSQNPRHKITKRGQNVTFRCDPISEHNRLYWYRQTLGQGPEFLTYFQNEAQLEKSRLLSDRFSAERPKGSFSTLEIQRTEQGDSAMYLCASSPLPGTYEQYFGPGTRLTVT.